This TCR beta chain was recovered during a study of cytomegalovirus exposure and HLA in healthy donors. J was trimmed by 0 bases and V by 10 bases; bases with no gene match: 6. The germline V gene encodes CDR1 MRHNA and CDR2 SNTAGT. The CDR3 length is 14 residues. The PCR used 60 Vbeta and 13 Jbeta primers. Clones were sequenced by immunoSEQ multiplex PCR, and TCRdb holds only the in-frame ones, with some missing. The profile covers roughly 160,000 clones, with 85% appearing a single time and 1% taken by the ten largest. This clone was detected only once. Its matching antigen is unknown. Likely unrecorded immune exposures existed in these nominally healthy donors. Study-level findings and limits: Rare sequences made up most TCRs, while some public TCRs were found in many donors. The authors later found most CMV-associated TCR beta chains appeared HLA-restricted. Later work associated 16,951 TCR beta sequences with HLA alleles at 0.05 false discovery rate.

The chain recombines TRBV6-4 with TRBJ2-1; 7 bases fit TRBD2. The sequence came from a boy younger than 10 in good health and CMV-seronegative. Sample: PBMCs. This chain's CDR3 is CATRTRNSYNEQFF. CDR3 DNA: TGTGCCACCCGGACTAGGAACTCCTACAATGAGCAGTTCTTC.